The 2 T cell receptor beta chains below all came from one sample that was sequenced in a study of cytomegalovirus exposure and HLA in healthy donors. Both 60 Vbeta primers and 13 Jbeta primers went into the PCR. The method was immunoSEQ multiplex PCR; TCRdb's version includes in-frame clones alone and lacks a portion of them. The sample records 100,000 or so clones, about 68% being singletons. Sequencing input: PBMCs. These receptors came from a male donor in good health and CMV-seropositive.

Concerning this clone itself: At one boundary the junction diverges from the germline segment, which might be a read error. This chain links TRBV7-7 with TRBJ1-4; the D gene is possibly TRBD1 (5 bases). The CDR3 is 15 amino acids. Germline V gene sequence: CDR1 SSHAT, CDR2 FNYEAQ (reference sequence). This chain's CDR3 is CASSLAVGASEKLFF. CDR3 in DNA: TGTGCTAGCAGCTTAGCGGTAGGGGCAAGCGAAAAACTGTTTTTT.

The rearrangement links TRBV2 to TRBJ1-5, with 7 positions matching TRBD1. The CDR3 sequence is 15 residues long. Germline V gene lookup returns CDR1 SNHLY and CDR2 FYNNEI. V trimming: 4 bases; J trimming: 4 bases; junction bases outside the gene matches: 7. Here the CDR3 reads CASSGGQLPNQPQHF. The CDR3 nucleotides are TGTGCCAGCAGTGGGGGACAGCTACCGAATCAGCCCCAGCATTTT.